This TCR beta chain derives from a study of Graves' ophthalmopathy and Graves' hyperthyroidism. Findings of the study overall: In blood appeared most of the expanded thyroid clonotypes whose frequency exceeded 0.001.

This clonotype has just a few counts. What it recognizes is unknown. A duration under 3 months, NOSPECS ≥4, CAS ≥3 and moderate-to-severe activity characterized the donors with ophthalmopathy. Lactation, pregnancy, uncontrolled infections and other autoimmune diseases were all grounds for excluding patients. Amplification targeted the TCR beta CDR3 regions, with RNA transcripts as the source material. Second-round multiplex PCR came after a first-round RT-PCR that employed HTBI primers. One entry per CDR3 protein results from TCRdb running MiXCR on the multiplex PCR reads. The profile shows about 700,000 distinct CDR3 sequences, about two fifths of them singletons. V was clipped by 6 bases and J by 0 bases, with 17 bases between them. The CDR3 spans 16 residues.

The TCR originated in an adult man with Graves' ophthalmopathy. The specimen was peripheral blood. This rearrangement joins TRBV12-3 or TRBV12-4 to TRBJ1-1, with D unclear. In DNA, the CDR3 is TGTGCCAGCAGACGGATACCGAACAGAATGAACACTGAAGCTTTCTTT. Its protein product is CASRRIPNRMNTEAFF.